This T cell receptor beta chain was identified in a study of cytomegalovirus exposure and HLA in healthy donors. The PCR ran on 60 Vbeta and 13 Jbeta primers. Sequencing was performed with immunoSEQ multiplex PCR; in TCRdb, only in-frame clones are kept and a portion is missing. The sample carries tens of thousands of clones, approximately 66% recorded once. Trimming cost V 2 bases and J 6 bases, with 14 bases left between them. Germline loops: CDR1 MNHNS, CDR2 SASEGT. The CDR3 consists of 15 residues. Overall study findings and caveats: Donor immune exposure was known only as CMV serostatus. In a later analysis, HLA-C alleles had the fewest associated TCRs, DRB1 alleles the most.

With regard to this clone: The target antigen is unknown.

The chain carries TRBV6-1 and TRBJ2-1; D perhaps matches TRBD2 (6 bases). Sequenced input: PBMCs. The TCR originated in a male donor in good health and CMV-seropositive. This CDR3 reads CASSEPAGTLNEQFF. DNA of the CDR3: TGTGCCAGCAGTGAACCGGCGGGGACTCTCAATGAGCAGTTCTTC.